A selection of T cell receptor beta chains follows, all from one sample in a study of T cells in Graves' hyperthyroidism and ophthalmopathy. TCRdb itself ran the multiplex PCR reads through MiXCR, one entry per CDR3 protein. The sample has roughly 250,000 distinct CDR3 sequences, roughly 15% seen once. Sequencing was carried out using blood. These receptors were taken from a woman in her 40s with Graves' hyperthyroidism that later progressed to Graves' ophthalmopathy. The CDR3 runs from the conserved cysteine through the conserved F or W. The order of the fields is J gene, D gene, V gene, clone size, CDR3 DNA, CDR3 protein. A D gene is named only where the DNA matches it firmly. The size of a clone is reported for some rows only, either as once, few or many, or as a class for expanded clones.

TRBJ2-1	TRBD2	TRBV20-1	few	TGCAGTGCTAGCCTTCCGGGACTAGCGCACCCCAATGAGCAGTTCTTC	CSASLPGLAHPNEQFF
TRBJ1-6	.	TRBV27	many	TGTGCCAGCAGTTTATCCGCCAGTTTAAATTCACCCCTCCACTTT	CASSLSASLNSPLHF
TRBJ1-1	.	TRBV28	many	TGTGCCAGCAGCTTTGGGGACACTGAAGCTTTCTTT	CASSFGDTEAFF
TRBJ2-7	TRBD2	TRBV19	.	TGTGCCAGCACAACGGGGGGGACCCTCGAGCAGTACTTC	CASTTGGTLEQYF
TRBJ2-7	.	TRBV6-1	many	TGTGCCAGCATCGAGGATAGACTGGGTTTCTACGAGCAGTACTTC	CASIEDRLGFYEQYF
TRBJ1-1	.	TRBV4-1	many	TGCGCCAGCTCTGGTTTTTCTTCGGGAGCTTTCTTT	CASSGFSSGAFF
TRBJ2-1	TRBD2	TRBV20-1	.	TGCAGTGCTAGAGGACTAGCGGGACTAAGGAATGAGCAGTTCTTC	CSARGLAGLRNEQFF
TRBJ1-1	.	TRBV19	many	TGTGCCAGTAGTATTGGAGGGAAAGGGGACACTGAAGCTTTCTTT	CASSIGGKGDTEAFF
TRBJ1-1	TRBD1	TRBV7-9	.	TGTGCCAGCAGCGCTACAGGGGAGTCAACCACTGAAGCTTTCTTT	CASSATGESTTEAFF
TRBJ2-6	.	TRBV6-1	many	TGTGCCAGCACCCCGATGTTAGGCGGGGCCAACGTCCTGACTTTC	CASTPMLGGANVLTF
TRBJ2-7	TRBD2	TRBV20-1	.	TGCAGTGCTAGAGGACTAGCGAATGACTACGAGCAGTACTTC	CSARGLANDYEQYF
TRBJ2-2	TRBD1	TRBV5-8	many	TGTGCCAGCAGCCGGGACAGGGCTCGGACCGGGGAGCTGTTTTTT	CASSRDRARTGELFF
TRBJ2-2	.	TRBV11-2	many	TGTGCCAGCACCTGGGGGGCCGGGGAGCTGTTTTTT	CASTWGAGELFF
TRBJ1-5	.	TRBV28	many	TGTGCCAGCACCTCCGCGGCTTATCAGCCCCAGCATTTT	CASTSAAYQPQHF
TRBJ1-5	.	TRBV7-3	many	TGTGCCAGCAGCTCCCCCATCCGTGGGGGGGCCCATCAGCCCCAGCATTTT	CASSSPIRGGAHQPQHF
TRBJ2-7	.	TRBV11-2	many	TGTGCCAGCAGCTTAGACCCCAGAGACGAGCAGTACTTC	CASSLDPRDEQYF
TRBJ2-7	.	TRBV3-1	many	TGTGCCAGCAGCCAAGTGATCAGCAGGGTCTACGAGCAGTACTTC	CASSQVISRVYEQYF
TRBJ2-7	TRBD1	TRBV7-9	many	TGTGCCAGCAGCGCCGGGACAGGGTGGTACGAGCAGTACTTC	CASSAGTGWYEQYF
TRBJ1-1	.	TRBV28	many	TGTGCCAGCAGTCCCAGCCTGAACACTGAAGCTTTCTTT	CASSPSLNTEAFF
TRBJ2-2	TRBD2	TRBV12-5	few	TGTGCTAGTGCCCCGGGACTAGCGGCCTCCGACTTGAACACCGGGGAGCTGTTTTTT	CASAPGLAASDLNTGELFF
TRBJ2-5	TRBD2	TRBV9	many	TGTGCCAGCAGCGACCGGACTAGCGGGAGCGAGACCCAGTACTTC	CASSDRTSGSETQYF
TRBJ2-5	.	TRBV10-3	many	TGTGCCATCAGGAACGGCGATCAAGAGACCCAGTACTTC	CAIRNGDQETQYF
TRBJ1-2	.	TRBV12-3/TRBV12-4	.	TGTGCCAGCAGCCTCGAAGTCTCGGCCACGGCTAAAGGCTACACCTTC	CASSLEVSATAKGYTF
TRBJ1-5	.	TRBV4-1	.	TGCGCCAGCAGCCAAGAATTGGTGACTCACAATCAGCCCCAGCATTTT	CASSQELVTHNQPQHF
TRBJ1-4	.	TRBV30	many	TGTGCCTGGACGAGAGGAGGGTTTCAGCGGGAAAAACTGTTTTTT	CAWTRGGFQREKLFF
TRBJ2-5	TRBD2	TRBV11-2	many	TGTGCCAGCAGCAAGACTAGCGGGAACCAAGAGACCCAGTACTTC	CASSKTSGNQETQYF
TRBJ2-1	TRBD2	TRBV6-5	many	TGTGCCAGCAGTTACTCATATTCTAGCGGGAGAAGCAATGAGCAGTTCTTC	CASSYSYSSGRSNEQFF
TRBJ2-3	.	TRBV3-1	many	TGTGCCAGCAGCCAACCACGGGACTCAATCACAGATACGCAGTATTTT	CASSQPRDSITDTQYF
TRBJ2-2	TRBD2	TRBV13	few	TGTGCCAGCAGCTTGTCACTAGCGGTCACCGGGGAGCTGTTTTTT	CASSLSLAVTGELFF
TRBJ2-7	.	TRBV28	.	TGTGCCAGCAGTTTATTGAGACGATTCTACGAGCAGTACTTC	CASSLLRRFYEQYF
TRBJ1-4	.	TRBV25-1	.	TGTGCCAGCAGTGAGGCCCTGGCCTTTAATGAAAAACTGTTTTTT	CASSEALAFNEKLFF
TRBJ2-1	TRBD2	TRBV6-1	.	TGTGCCAGCAGCCGACTAGCGGGAGTGGTCCACAATGAGCAGTTCTTC	CASSRLAGVVHNEQFF
TRBJ2-3	.	TRBV20-1	.	TGCAGTGCTAACTTGGACTTTTACACAGATACGCAGTATTTT	CSANLDFYTDTQYF
TRBJ2-7	.	TRBV28	many	TGTGCCAGCAGCCCTAGGCACGAGCAGTACTTC	CASSPRHEQYF
TRBJ2-1	TRBD2	TRBV18	many	TGTGCCAGCTCATACCTAAGACTAGCGGACTACAATGAGCAGTTCTTC	CASSYLRLADYNEQFF
TRBJ2-3	.	TRBV2	many	TGTGCCAGCATCGTTGGACTGAGCACAGATACGCAGTATTTT	CASIVGLSTDTQYF
TRBJ2-7	TRBD1	TRBV5-1	.	TGCGCCAGCAGCTTGGAGGGACAGGGTAGAGGTAGGCAGTACTTC	CASSLEGQGRGRQYF
TRBJ2-3	TRBD2	TRBV4-2	many	TGTGCCAGCAGCCAAGTGGGAGGGACTAGCGGCCCAGATACGCAGTATTTT	CASSQVGGTSGPDTQYF
TRBJ1-4	.	TRBV3-1	many	TGTGCCAGCAGCCAAGATGGGGCAGGGAGAGGAGAAAAACTGTTTTTT	CASSQDGAGRGEKLFF